This entry describes one TCR beta chain. The method was immunoSEQ multiplex PCR; TCRdb's version includes in-frame clones alone and lacks a portion of them. Here the sample spans over 20,000 clones, over 90% being singletons. The sample originates from a study of blood T cell repertoires in COVID-19. About the study: The origin of the acute and convalescent COVID-19 samples was the United States, Italy and Spain.

Trimming left V 1 base short and J 6 bases short, with 15 bases between. Germline values: CDR1 LGHDT, CDR2 YNNKEL (reference sequence). This CDR3 has 15 residues. The rearrangement uses TRBV3-1 (or the pseudogene TRBV3-2) and TRBJ1-1, with D unresolved. The sample taken for sequencing was peripheral blood. The clonotype originates from a human donor in a cohort sampled during active COVID-19. CDR3 sequence (DNA): TGTGCCAGCAGCCAAGTGGGCCGCGGGAGTCCTGAAGCTTTCTTT. Amino acid sequence: CASSQVGRGSPEAFF.